The subject of this entry is one T cell receptor (beta chain). This specimen belongs to a study of blood T cell repertoires in COVID-19. Study background: Acute and convalescent COVID-19 samples came from the United States, Italy and Spain. PBMCs, B-cell-depleted T cells, or T cells were the source of the cDNA or gDNA that made up the material.

The CDR3 is made up of 15 amino acids. CDR1 and CDR2 (germline): MGHRA, YSYEKL. The V gene lost 10 bases and the J gene lost 0 bases, with 18 bases spanning the gap. In the authors' methods: Reference gene primer amplification yielded estimated nucleated cell counts. The data were produced by immunoSEQ multiplex PCR, yet TCRdb's version contains in-frame clones alone and is incomplete. V, J and clone size are taken as reported in that table, and D and trimming were inferred from the DNA itself. The sample holds around 37,000 clones, roughly nine tenths seen once. This chain links TRBV4-1 with TRBJ1-1, with a tentative D call TRBD1 (5 bases). The sample taken for sequencing was peripheral blood. The TCR originated in a man in his fifties or sixties with acute or convalescent COVID-19. DNA for the CDR3: TGCGCCACCCAACCGGGACTTCTCATGAACACTGAAGCTTTCTTT. It specifies CATQPGLLMNTEAFF.